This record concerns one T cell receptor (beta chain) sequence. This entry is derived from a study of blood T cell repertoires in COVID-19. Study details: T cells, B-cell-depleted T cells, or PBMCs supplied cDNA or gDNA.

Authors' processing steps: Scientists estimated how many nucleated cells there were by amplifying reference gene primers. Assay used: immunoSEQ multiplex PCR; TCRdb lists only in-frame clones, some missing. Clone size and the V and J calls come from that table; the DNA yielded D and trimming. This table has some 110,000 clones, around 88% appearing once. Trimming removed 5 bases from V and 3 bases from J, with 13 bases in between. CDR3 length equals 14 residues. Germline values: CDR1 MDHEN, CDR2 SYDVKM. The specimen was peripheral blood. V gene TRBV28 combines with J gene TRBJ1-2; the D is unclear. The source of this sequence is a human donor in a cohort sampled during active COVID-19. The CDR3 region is CASSQVRGYYGYTF. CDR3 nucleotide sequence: TGTGCCAGCAGTCAAGTTCGCGGCTACTATGGCTACACCTTC.